This passage covers 28 T cell receptor beta chains from one sample sequenced in a study of tumor-infiltrating lymphocytes in primary liver carcinoma. Total RNA (approximately 450 ng) served as template for TCR beta cDNA synthesis primed by a constant-region primer. What produced the TCR beta libraries was three nested multiplex PCR rounds using slightly modified ARM-PCR. Both of the initial two PCR rounds ran for about 11 cycles and employed TRBV1-TRBV30 forward primers alongside a C-beta reverse primer. A single record per CDR3 protein comes from TCRdb applying MiXCR to the multiplex PCR reads. The data show about 20,000 distinct CDR3 sequences, with 70% to 90% seen just once and less than 40% held by the top ten. Total RNA and DNA came together from roughly 20-30 mg of bulk tissue without cell sorting. The sequenced material came from liver tumor tissue from sampling region 2. Subset specified: tumor region T2, inferior pole. These receptors were taken from a woman aged 25 to 39 with primary liver carcinoma and hepatitis B virus infection.

This chain links TRBV11-2 with TRBJ2-7; D call uncertain. There are 11 residues in the CDR3. The germline CDR1 and CDR2 sequences are SGHAT and FQNNGV. CDR3 DNA sequence: TGTGTTAGCAGTCCAGCCAGTGAGAAGTACTTC. Translation gives CVSSPASEKYF.

A word on this clonotype: The junction and the germline gene differ at one end; a read error may be behind it. The J gene is TRBJ1-1, the V gene TRBV5-4; weak D call: TRBD1 (6 bases). The germline CDR1 and CDR2 sequences are SGHNT and YYREEE (reference sequence). The CDR3 totals 15 residues. CDR3 coding DNA: TGTGCCAGCAGCTTGGGATCGGGGGCCCTAACTGAAGTTTTCTTT. It translates to CASSLGSGALTEVFF.

Only one count was recorded for this clonotype. At one end, the junction sequence differs from germline, possibly due to a read error. V and J are TRBV7-8 and TRBJ2-3; D assignment may be TRBD1 or TRBD2 (6 bases each). This CDR3 is 16 amino acids long. CDR1 SGHVS and CDR2 FQNEAQ come from the germline V gene. The CDR3 bases are TGTGCCAGCAGCTTAGGAGCTGGGGGGCCTGATGATACTCAGTATTTT. This encodes CASSLGAGGPDDTQYF.

In the case of this clonotype: A read error may account for a junction end that differs from germline. The chain has TRBV10-3 and TRBJ2-3; D may correspond to TRBD1 or TRBD2 (5 bases each). Germline V gene data show CDR1 as ENHRY and CDR2 as SYGVKD. The CDR3 has 15 amino acids. The CDR3: CAISEPGAGSDTHYF. CDR3 coding DNA: TGTGCCATCAGTGAACCCGGGGCAGGGTCCGATACGCACTATTTT.

A note on this clonotype: The conserved phenylalanine or tryptophan normally closing the CDR3 is absent here, so this likely arose from a read error. The limits of the CDR3 on the DNA are not certain, so only TCRdb's listed CDR3 is given. V and J are TRBV11-1 and TRBJ2-7; the DNA was not used to check the table's D call, TRBD2. The V gene's germline CDR1 is SGHAT and CDR2 FQDESV (reference sequence). Ends included, the CDR3 has 13 residues. The CDR3 protein is CACSLGYLRELYI.

Notes on this clonotype: A clone one base away is much larger, so this may be a read error. The V gene is TRBV2, the J gene TRBJ2-1; the D is unclear. The CDR3 covers 15 residues. V dropped 6 bases and J dropped 0 bases, with 12 bases sitting between them. Germline V gives CDR1 SNHLY, CDR2 FYNNEI. The DNA for the CDR3 is TGTGCCAGCAGGGTAGGCGGAACCTCCTACAATGAGCAGTTCTTC. It is translated as CASRVGGTSYNEQFF.

With respect to this clonotype: An end of the junction differs from the germline gene, which may be a read error. The chain couples TRBV6-5 to TRBJ2-2; the D call may be TRBD1 or TRBD2 (5 bases each). Germline CDR1 reads MNHEY; CDR2 reads SVGAGI. This CDR3 spans 13 amino acids. The CDR3 DNA reads as TGCACCAGCAGGCAGGGACGGACCAGGGAGCTGTTTTTT. Protein sequence: CTSRQGRTRELFF.

As for this clonotype: At one of its ends the junction is not consistent with the germline gene, which may arise from a read error. This chain joins TRBV4-3 and TRBJ2-7; tentatively, D is TRBD1 (6 bases). This CDR3 has 15 amino acids. Germline CDR1 and CDR2: LGHNA and YSLEER. The CDR3 DNA follows: TGCGTCAGCAGCCAAGATTTTCAGGGGTCCTACGAGCAGTACTTC. Translating it yields CVSSQDFQGSYEQYF.

Worth noting for this clonotype: No DNA is shown, since the ends of the CDR3 on it are uncertain; the CDR3 is the one TCRdb lists. The V and J genes are TRBV25-1 and TRBJ2-2; the table's D call, TRBD2, was not checked against the DNA. The germline V gene has CDR1 MGHDK and CDR2 SYGVNS. Counting both end residues, the CDR3 totals 18 amino acids. CDR3 protein: CARWGTGTSYMGTGELFF.

This clonotype was found a few times. A much bigger clone sits one base away, suggesting this may be a read error. The chain is built from TRBV20-1 and TRBJ2-1; TRBD2 might be the D (5 bases). This CDR3 is 14 amino acids long. The germline V gene has CDR1 DFQATT and CDR2 SNEGSKA (reference sequence). CDR3 sequence (DNA): TGCAGTACTAGAGAAACCGGGAAGATCAATGAGCAGTTCTTC. It is translated as CSTRETGKINEQFF.

To note about this clonotype: An end of the junction does not agree with germline; a read error may underlie this. The chain carries TRBV5-4 and TRBJ2-3; D possibly uses TRBD1 or TRBD2 (6 bases each). The germline V gene has CDR1 SGHNT and CDR2 YYREEE (reference sequence). This CDR3 is built from 15 residues. The CDR3 DNA is TGTGCCAGTAGCTCGCCCGGGACGGGGGCGGATACGCAGTATTTT. This encodes CASSSPGTGADTQYF.

On this clonotype: A much larger clonotype is one base distant, so this may be a read error. Because it lacks the conserved phenylalanine or tryptophan at the end, this CDR3 is likely a read error. The gene calls are TRBV19 and TRBJ1-5; D gene ambiguous. Germline V CDR1 and CDR2: LNHDA, SQIVND (reference sequence). This CDR3 region has 15 residues. Deletions cut 6 bases from V and 3 bases from J, with 15 bases between. The CDR3 DNA follows: TGTGCCAGTAGCCTACAAGGACCCCACAATCAGCCCCAGCATTGT. Translation gives CASSLQGPHNQPQHC.

This clonotype was seen repeatedly, ten times or more. As the CDR3 is not closed by the conserved phenylalanine or tryptophan, this likely results from a read error. The chain recombines TRBV5-6 with TRBJ2-7, with 8 bases lining up with TRBD1. The V gene's germline CDR1 is SGHDT and CDR2 YYEEEE. The CDR3 totals 13 residues. CDR3 amino acids: CASSLRTGLSQYL. CDR3 DNA sequence: TGTGCCAGTAGCTTACGGACAGGGCTATCGCAGTACCTC.

This clonotype was counted once. Given the absence of the conserved phenylalanine or tryptophan at the CDR3 end, a read error is likely. The chain recombines TRBV12-3 or TRBV12-4 with TRBJ1-1; maybe TRBD1 (6 bases). This CDR3 has 14 amino acids. Trimming cost V 3 bases and J 4 bases, with 12 bases left between them. Here the CDR3 DNA reads TGTGCCAGCAGTTTGACGGGGGCCGGCACTGAAGCTTTCTCA. Translating gives CASSLTGAGTEAFS.

Of note for this clonotype: A junction boundary mismatches the germline segment, possibly from a read error. This chain connects TRBV11-2 to TRBJ2-1; maybe TRBD1 (5 bases). CDR1 and CDR2 (germline): SGHAT, FQNNGV. The CDR3 length is 13 residues. CDR3 nucleotides: TGTGCCAGCGGCTTAGGACATGGGTTTGAGCAGTTCTTC. This gives the protein CASGLGHGFEQFF.

This clonotype occurred a few times. V usage is TRBV7-9 and J usage is TRBJ2-7; TRBD1 matches 7 bases. Germline V CDR1 and CDR2: SEHNR, FQNEAQ (reference sequence). The CDR3 spans 10 residues. The V gene end was trimmed by 2 bases and the J gene end by 13 bases; junction bases not matched to a gene: 2. The CDR3 DNA reads as TGTGCCAGCAGCTTAACAGGGGTATACTTC. This translates into CASSLTGVYF.

V gene TRBV28 combines with J gene TRBJ2-3, with TRBD1 identical over 7 bases. J lost 3 bases, V lost 10 bases, and 19 bases had no gene match. From germline, CDR1 is MDHEN and CDR2 SYDVKM. CDR3 length: 17 residues. The CDR3 reads CANTFAKQGRLTDTQYF. The CDR3 DNA sequence: TGTGCCAACACTTTCGCAAAACAGGGGCGATTGACAGATACGCAGTATTTT.

This clonotype was picked up one time. This chain links TRBV11-2 with TRBJ1-1, with TRBD1 matching over 12 bases. V was pared by 5 bases and J by 6 bases, with 22 bases of the junction left unmatched. The CDR3 has 20 amino acids. Germline CDR1 SGHAT, CDR2 FQNNGV. This chain's CDR3 is CASSARDRGRKRWNNAEAFF. CDR3 DNA sequence: TGTGCCAGCAGCGCACGGGACAGGGGGCGCAAGAGGTGGAATAACGCTGAAGCTTTCTTT.

This clonotype was picked up a small number of times. The chain combines TRBV4-3 with TRBJ2-7; 7 nucleotides match TRBD1. Germline lookup yields CDR1 LGHNA and CDR2 YSLEER. V gave up 0 bases and J gave up 7 bases; unmatched junction bases: 9. CDR3 length: 15 amino acids. The DNA of the CDR3 is TGCGCCAGCAGCCAAGATCGATTGACAGGGCGTGAGCAGTACTTC. Translating it yields CASSQDRLTGREQYF.

This clonotype has only one observation. Because the CDR3 is missing its conserved closing phenylalanine or tryptophan, this is likely a read error. The chain uses TRBV14 and TRBJ2-1, with D hard to call. This CDR3 is 11 amino acids long. CDR1 and CDR2 (germline): SGHDN, FVKESK. CDR3 in amino acids: CASIQRNEQFL. The CDR3, as DNA: TGTGCCAGCATCCAACGCAATGAGCAGTTCCTC.

A note on this clonotype: The junction departs from germline at one end; a sequencing error may be responsible. The genes are TRBV4-1 and TRBJ1-4; D might be TRBD1 (5 bases). The CDR3 runs 16 residues. Germline V lookup: CDR1 MGHRA, CDR2 YSYEKL. The CDR3 nucleotides are TGCGCCAGCAACCAAGATGGCAAGGGGCGGAGGGAAAAACTGTTTTTT. Translating gives CASNQDGKGRREKLFF.

Comment on this clonotype: Germline and junction disagree at one end, which may indicate a read error. This chain connects TRBV29-1 to TRBJ1-2; no reliable D call. The CDR3 runs 12 residues. CDR1 SQVTM and CDR2 ANQGSEA come from the germline V gene. The CDR3: CRVGHWGAGYTF. The DNA for the CDR3 is TGCAGAGTTGGCCATTGGGGTGCCGGCTACACCTTC.

V usage is TRBV24-1 and J usage is TRBJ2-3; D possibly corresponds to TRBD2 (5 bases). In germline, CDR1 is KGHDR, CDR2 SFDVKD. V was clipped by 3 bases and J by 10 bases, with 16 bases between them. The CDR3 contains 14 residues. The CDR3 region is CATSDANGMVAQYF. The CDR3 nucleotides are TGTGCCACCAGTGATGCTAACGGGATGGTGGCGCAGTATTTT.

Comments on this clonotype: One junction end does not reproduce the germline sequence, and a read error may be involved. This chain joins TRBV28 and TRBJ1-3; D unclear. CDR1 MDHEN and CDR2 SYDVKM come from the germline V gene. This CDR3 region has 14 residues. CDR3: CASSVQLVRNTIYF. DNA of the CDR3: TGTGCTAGCTCAGTACAGTTGGTGAGAAACACTATATATTTT.

V gene TRBV12-3 or TRBV12-4 combines with J gene TRBJ2-1; the D gene is possibly TRBD2 (6 bases). V shed 6 bases and J shed 10 bases, with 22 bases lying between them. The CDR3 is made up of 15 amino acids. CDR3 nucleotide sequence: TGTGCCAGCAGCCTGTCCGGGACTGGCGAACTCGAGCAGTTCTTC. This gives the protein CASSLSGTGELEQFF.

In the case of this clonotype: Its ends do not fully match the called genes, so a read error is possible. This sequence joins TRBV11-2 and TRBJ2-7, with D uncertain. Per germline, CDR1 SGHAT and CDR2 FQNNGV. The CDR3 covers 13 residues. DNA of the CDR3: TGTGCCAACAGCTTAGGCTCAAGCTACGAGCAGTGCTTC. Amino acid sequence: CANSLGSSYEQCF. The full variable domain, its missing parts supplied by reference TRBV11-2 and TRBJ2-7, is EAGVAQSPRYKIIEKRQSVAFWCNPISGHATLYWYQQILGQGPKLLIQFQNNGVVDDSQLPKDRFSAERLKGVDSTLKIQPAKLEDSAVYLCANSLGSSYEQCFGPGTRLTVT.

This sequence joins TRBV12-1 and TRBJ2-3; TRBD2, the D gene given by the table, was not confirmed from the DNA. TRBV12-1 is a listed pseudogene. The CDR3 loop spans 16 amino acids. In DNA, the CDR3 is TGTGCCAGTAGCTCAGAACTAGCGGGGGAGACAGATACGCAGTATTTT. Protein sequence: CASSSELAGETDTQYF.

This clonotype was recorded once. One end of the junction is discordant with germline, which a read error may explain. The chain employs TRBV11-2 and TRBJ1-1; the D gene is possibly TRBD1 (5 bases). The CDR3 runs 14 residues. Germline loops: CDR1 SGHAT, CDR2 FQNNGV. The CDR3 sequence: CASRYTGGSDEAFF. The CDR3 DNA follows: TGTGCCAGCAGATATACAGGAGGGAGCGATGAAGCTTTTTTT.